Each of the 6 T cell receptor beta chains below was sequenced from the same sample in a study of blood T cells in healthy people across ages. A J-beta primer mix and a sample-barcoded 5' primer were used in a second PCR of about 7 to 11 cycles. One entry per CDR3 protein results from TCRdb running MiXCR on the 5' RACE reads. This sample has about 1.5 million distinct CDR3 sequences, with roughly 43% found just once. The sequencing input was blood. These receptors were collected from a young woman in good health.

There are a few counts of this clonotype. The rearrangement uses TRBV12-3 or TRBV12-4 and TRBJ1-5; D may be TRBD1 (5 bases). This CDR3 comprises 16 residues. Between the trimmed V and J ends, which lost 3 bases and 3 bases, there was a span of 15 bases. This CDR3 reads CASSLATVIFNQPQHF. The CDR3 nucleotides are TGTGCCAGCAGTTTGGCGACAGTAATATTCAATCAGCCCCAGCATTTT.

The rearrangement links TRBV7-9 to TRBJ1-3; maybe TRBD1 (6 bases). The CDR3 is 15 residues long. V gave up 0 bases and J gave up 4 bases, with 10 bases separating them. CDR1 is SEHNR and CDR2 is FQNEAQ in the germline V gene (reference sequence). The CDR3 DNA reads TGTGCCAGCAGCTTAGCGGGGGCAGACGGAAACACCATATATTTT. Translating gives CASSLAGADGNTIYF. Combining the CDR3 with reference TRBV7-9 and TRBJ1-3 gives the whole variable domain DTGVSQNPRHKITKRGQNVTFRCDPISEHNRLYWYRQTLGQGPEFLTYFQNEAQLEKSRLLSDRFSAERPKGSFSTLEIQRTEQGDSAMYLCASSLAGADGNTIYFGEGSWLTVV.

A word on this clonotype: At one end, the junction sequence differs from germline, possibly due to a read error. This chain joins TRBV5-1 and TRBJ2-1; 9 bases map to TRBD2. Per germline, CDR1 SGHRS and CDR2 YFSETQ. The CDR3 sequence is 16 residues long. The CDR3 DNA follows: TGCGCCGGCAGCTTGGTGGCGGGAGGGCCTAATAATGAGCAGTTCTTC. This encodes CAGSLVAGGPNNEQFF.

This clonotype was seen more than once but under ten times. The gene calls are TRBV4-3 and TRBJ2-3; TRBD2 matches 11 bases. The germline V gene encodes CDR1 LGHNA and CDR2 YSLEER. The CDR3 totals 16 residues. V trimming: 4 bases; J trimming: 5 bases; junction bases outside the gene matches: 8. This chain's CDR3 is CASSPVAGGLGDTQYF. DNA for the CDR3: TGCGCCAGCAGCCCCGTAGCGGGGGGGCTTGGAGATACGCAGTATTTT.

The CDR3 here is CASSQELVGSRPKNIQYF. The CDR3 region has the DNA TGTGCCAGCAGCCAGGAGTTGGTCGGGAGCAGGCCCAAAAACATTCAGTACTTC. V and J are TRBV7-2 and TRBJ2-4; D possibly corresponds to TRBD2 (6 bases). Germline CDR1 is SGHTA and CDR2 is FQGNSA. V lost 5 bases to trimming and J lost 2 bases, with 22 bases between them. The CDR3 is 18 amino acids.

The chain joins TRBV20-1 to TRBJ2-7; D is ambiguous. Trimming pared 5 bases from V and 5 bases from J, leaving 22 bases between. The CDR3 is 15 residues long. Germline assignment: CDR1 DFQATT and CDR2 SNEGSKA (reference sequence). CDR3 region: CSADVEALVHHEQYF. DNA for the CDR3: TGCAGTGCTGACGTCGAGGCTCTAGTTCATCACGAGCAGTACTTC.